The clone carrying this TCR beta chain was detected only a few times. Its antigen is still unknown. The data belong to a study of T-cell memory formation after mild COVID-19. Study observations and caveats: Contracting CD4+ clones sat mainly in CM and EM; CD8+ in EMRA.

TCRdb reprocessed the 5' RACE reads via MiXCR and lists one record per CDR3 protein. This table holds a few hundred thousand distinct CDR3 sequences, 20% to 25% found once. Germline V CDR1 and CDR2: SGHRS, YFSETQ. Trimming pared 3 bases from V and 7 bases from J, leaving 21 bases between. The CDR3 has 16 amino acids. This chain links TRBV5-1 with TRBJ2-3; perhaps TRBD1 as D (6 bases). This TCR came from an adult woman who had mild COVID-19 (a few samples of this study predate the infection). Cell type and time point are not known. Sequencing used PBMCs or a T cell subset sorted from them (not recorded which). The CDR3 sequence: CASSSTPQGGVNTQYF. The CDR3 DNA reads TGCGCCAGCAGCTCGACCCCCCAAGGGGGTGTTAATACGCAGTATTTT.